Below, 2 T cell receptor beta chains from the same sample are listed, as sequenced in a study of neoadjuvant nivolumab and ipilimumab in lung cancer. Assay: immunoSEQ multiplex PCR; the TCRdb copy retains only in-frame clones and omits some. The sample contains thousands of clones, around four fifths of which appear only once. The specimen was tumor tissue, collected after neoadjuvant nivolumab, alone or with ipilimumab, at or shortly before surgery. Receptor source: an adult with non-small cell lung cancer.

The chain has TRBV4-3 and TRBJ2-6; no clear D gene. V was pared by 2 bases and J by 0 bases, with 11 bases between. From germline, CDR1 is LGHNA and CDR2 YSLEER. This CDR3 has 17 amino acids. CDR3 nucleotide sequence: TGCGCCAGCAGCCAACGAGACACGAGCTCTGGGGCCAACGTCCTGACTTTC. This encodes CASSQRDTSSGANVLTF.

The J gene is TRBJ2-7, the V gene TRBV7-9, with D uncertain. Trimming stripped 7 bases from V and 6 bases from J, with 13 bases between. CDR3 size: 12 residues. From germline, CDR1 is SEHNR and CDR2 FQNEAQ (reference sequence). CDR3 loop: CASNQFPGEQYF. CDR3 nucleotides: TGTGCCAGCAACCAGTTTCCCGGCGAGCAGTACTTC.